These 9 T cell receptor beta chains originate from one sample sequenced in a study of shared clonotypes between healthy human individuals. Some clones are missing from TCRdb's copy, which holds only in-frame ones; the method was immunoSEQ multiplex PCR. The table records 2 million to 2.5 million clones, roughly 92% of them present only once. The sample comprised naive CD4+ T cells from PBMCs. Subset indicated: CD45RA+ positively selected. These TCRs come from a man aged 18-30 years in good health. Some clones in this sample may be carry-over from other donors' samples.

The rearrangement joins TRBV29-1 to TRBJ2-7; no clear D. Germline lookup yields CDR1 SQVTM and CDR2 ANQGSEA. V was pared by 4 bases and J by 0 bases, with 13 bases between. The length of the CDR3 is 14 residues. As DNA, the CDR3 is TGCAGCGTTGGAACACGACTTAGCTCCTACGAGCAGTACTTC. Translating it yields CSVGTRLSSYEQYF.

The rearrangement uses TRBV10-3 and TRBJ2-7, with TRBD1 as a possible D gene (5 bases). The CDR3 totals 13 residues. The germline CDR1 and CDR2 sequences are ENHRY and SYGVKD. The V end was cut by 6 bases, the J end by 4 bases, with 13 bases between. As DNA, the CDR3 is TGTGCCATCAGAAAAGTCCAGGGATACGAGCAGTACTTC. It is translated as CAIRKVQGYEQYF.

CDR3 protein: CASSASSSYNSPLHF. CDR3 nucleotides: TGTGCCAGCAGCGCGTCGAGCTCCTATAATTCACCCCTCCACTTT. V is TRBV9 and J is TRBJ1-6; no clear D gene. CDR1 SGDLS and CDR2 YYNGEE come from the germline V gene. The CDR3 sequence is 15 residues long. V dropped 3 bases and J dropped 0 bases, with 7 bases sitting between them.

V gene TRBV7-9 combines with J gene TRBJ2-3; TRBD1 might be the D (7 bases). The V end lost 2 bases, the J end lost 1 base, and 13 bases lay between the germline ends. This CDR3 is built from 16 residues. Germline V lookup: CDR1 SEHNR, CDR2 FQNEAQ (reference sequence). The CDR3 coding sequence is TGTGCCAGCAGCTTAAGGACTACAGGGGGCACAGATACGCAGTATTTT. This sequence encodes CASSLRTTGGTDTQYF. The full variable domain, completed using reference TRBV7-9 and TRBJ2-3, is DTGVSQNPRHKITKRGQNVTFRCDPISEHNRLYWYRQTLGQGPEFLTYFQNEAQLEKSRLLSDRFSAERPKGSFSTLEIQRTEQGDSAMYLCASSLRTTGGTDTQYFGPGTRLTVL.

CDR3 nucleotide sequence: TGTGCCAGCAGTCGTCCTCTGGGAGGGCTAAGCACAGATACGCAGTATTTT. Protein sequence: CASSRPLGGLSTDTQYF. The rearrangement uses TRBV28 and TRBJ2-3, with 7 nucleotides matching TRBD2. Trimming cost V 5 bases and J 0 bases; bases outside gene matches: 11. CDR3 length equals 17 residues. CDR1 and CDR2 from the germline V gene are MDHEN and SYDVKM.

The rearrangement links TRBV7-3 to TRBJ1-1; maybe TRBD1 (6 bases). Germline V gene sequence: CDR1 SGHTA, CDR2 FQGTGA. The V end was cut by 4 bases, the J end by 1 base, with 16 bases between. This CDR3 has 16 residues. The CDR3 is CASSSTGSRGNTEAFF. CDR3 in DNA: TGTGCCAGCAGCTCTACAGGGAGTCGGGGGAACACTGAAGCTTTCTTT.

Only one count was recorded for this clone. This specimen includes other DNA sequences encoding the same CDR3. The rearrangement links TRBV28 to TRBJ2-1, with no clear D. Trimming left V 3 bases short and J 6 bases short, with 6 bases between. Germline V lookup: CDR1 MDHEN, CDR2 SYDVKM. The CDR3 covers 12 residues. Written as DNA, the CDR3 is TGTGCCAGCAGTTTGCGGAGCAATGAGCAGTTCTTC. The encoded protein is CASSLRSNEQFF. The full variable domain, rest sourced from reference TRBV28 and TRBJ2-1, is DVKVTQSSRYLVKRTGEKVFLECVQDMDHENMFWYRQDPGLGLRLIYFSYDVKMKEKGDIPEGYSVSREKKERFSLILESASTNQTSMYLCASSLRSNEQFFGPGTRLTVL.

This chain joins TRBV27 and TRBJ2-1, with D perhaps matching TRBD1 (9 bases). The CDR3 consists of 17 residues. With 5 bases removed from V and 7 bases from J, the gap between germline ends came to 24 bases. CDR1 is MNHEY, CDR2 SMNVEV, per germline (reference sequence). The CDR3 DNA sequence: TGTGCCAGCAGTCCGCATAATATAGCGGGACAGGGTAATGAGCAGTTCTTC. The encoded protein is CASSPHNIAGQGNEQFF.

This chain connects TRBV30 to TRBJ2-7, with D perhaps assigned TRBD1 or TRBD2 (7 bases each). Between the trimmed V and J ends, which lost 2 bases and 4 bases, there was a span of 24 bases. Germline V lookup: CDR1 GTSNPN, CDR2 SVGIG (reference sequence). The CDR3 is 17 residues long. CDR3 in DNA: TGTGCCTGGAGTCCTACGGGTACCAGGGGGGGCTTGTACGAGCAGTACTTC. It is translated as CAWSPTGTRGGLYEQYF.